The clone carrying this T cell receptor beta chain was seen repeatedly, ten times or more. CDR1 MNHEY and CDR2 SVGEGT come from the germline V gene. Unmatched junction bases numbered 8, after V lost 0 bases and J lost 6 bases. This CDR3 is built from 17 residues. TCRdb recomputed calls from the RT-PCR reads with MiXCR, one row per CDR3 protein. The table has 550,000 to 750,000 distinct CDR3 sequences, 13% to 15% seen once; the top ten hold 3.6%. Sequencing was carried out using memory CD4+ T cells from blood. This sequence joins TRBV6-2 or TRBV6-3 and TRBJ2-3; 11 nucleotides line up with TRBD1. The receptor comes from a female donor in good health, serving as a healthy control. CDR3 coding DNA: TGTGCCAGCAGTTACTCTGCAGGACAGGGGGCAAGGGATACGCAGTATTTT. Protein sequence: CASSYSAGQGARDTQYF.